What follows is one TCR beta chain and its context. Its specificity is unknown. The sample is drawn from a study of beta chain features in type 1 diabetes. Study-level findings and limits: Moderate yet significant TCRB CDR3 shortening was seen in Type 1 diabetes patients in all four CD4+ subsets. Because the template was cDNA, high-expressing cells might be over-represented.

Expressed TCRB transcripts got sequenced, as all isolated RNA was reverse transcribed. Only in-frame clones appear in the TCRdb table, and some are missing; sequencing was by immunoSEQ multiplex PCR. This sample has 300,000 or so clones; roughly 14% occur once, and the top ten carry roughly 0.015%. The CDR3 consists of 14 residues. V was trimmed by 10 bases and J by 1 base, leaving 16 bases between them. Germline V gene data show CDR1 as WNHNN and CDR2 as SYGVQD (reference sequence). The TCR sequence derives from a woman aged 18-29 years with type 1 diabetes. The rearrangement uses TRBV10-1 and TRBJ1-1; D call uncertain. Sequencing input: naive CD4+ T cells from blood. The CDR3 DNA is TGCGCCACCCGGGAAGGTTCCGCGAACACTGAAGCTTTCTTT. Translated: CATREGSANTEAFF.